The 18 T cell receptor beta chains reported below all come from one sample, sequenced in a study of cytomegalovirus exposure and HLA in healthy donors. TCRdb keeps only in-frame clones here, not all; method: immunoSEQ multiplex PCR. The table has some 290,000 clones, roughly 88% seen once; the top ten hold around 0.96%. Sequenced sample: PBMCs. The source is a man aged 25 to 40 in good health and CMV-seronegative.

The genes are TRBV9 and TRBJ1-6; 9 positions match TRBD1. From germline, CDR1 is SGDLS and CDR2 YYNGEE. This CDR3 contains 16 residues. V lost 5 bases to trimming and J lost 10 bases; unmatched junction nucleotides: 13. For the CDR3, the DNA is TGTGCCAGCAGTGCGACAGGGGGGAAGATGAAATCACCCCTCCACTTT. Protein sequence: CASSATGGKMKSPLHF. Using reference TRBV9 and TRBJ1-6 for the parts outside the CDR3, the full variable domain is DSGVTQTPKHLITATGQRVTLRCSPRSGDLSVYWYQQSLDQGLQFLIQYYNGEERAKGNILERFSAQQFPDLHSELNLSSLELGDSALYFCASSATGGKMKSPLHFGNGTRLTVT.

This clone was detected once. This chain joins TRBV19 and TRBJ2-4; tentative D call: TRBD2 (6 bases). CDR1 and CDR2 from the germline V gene are LNHDA and SQIVND (reference sequence). CDR3 length: 11 residues. Deletions cut 5 bases from V and 8 bases from J, with 7 bases between. CDR3 DNA sequence: TGTGCCAGTAGTTGGGGGGACATTCAGTACTTC. It is translated as CASSWGDIQYF.

The rearrangement uses TRBV19 and TRBJ2-5, with D perhaps TRBD1 (6 bases). The CDR3 length is 13 residues. Germline CDR1 is LNHDA and CDR2 is SQIVND (reference sequence). V was cut by 3 bases and J by 4 bases, with 9 bases left in between. For the CDR3, the DNA is TGTGCCAGTAGTATCATAGGGGGAGAGACCCAGTACTTC. Encoded protein: CASSIIGGETQYF.

Regarding this clone: This same CDR3 is encoded by further DNA sequences in the sample. This rearrangement joins TRBV5-6 to TRBJ2-1; no clear D gene. V was clipped by 0 bases and J by 0 bases, with 4 bases between them. The CDR3 contains 14 residues. Germline V gene sequence: CDR1 SGHDT, CDR2 YYEEEE. CDR3: CASSLVSSYNEQFF. The CDR3 DNA reads as TGTGCCAGCAGCTTGGTGAGCTCCTACAATGAGCAGTTCTTC.

The chain carries TRBV7-6 and TRBJ2-2, with D tentatively TRBD1 (6 bases). There are 15 residues in the CDR3. With 1 base removed from V and 4 bases from J, the gap between germline ends came to 10 bases. CDR1 is SGHVS and CDR2 is FNYEAQ in the germline V gene. CDR3 nucleotide sequence: TGTGCCAGCAGCTTAGGGCAGGGGAGCACCGGGGAGCTGTTTTTT. The encoded protein is CASSLGQGSTGELFF. The entire variable domain, with the rest obtained from reference TRBV7-6 and TRBJ2-2, is as follows: GAGVSQSPRYKVTKRGQDVALRCDPISGHVSLYWYRQALGQGPEFLTYFNYEAQQDKSGLPNDRFSAERPEGSISTLTIQRTEQRDSAMYRCASSLGQGSTGELFFGEGSRLTVL.

The chain is built from TRBV2 and TRBJ1-3; maybe TRBD1 (6 bases). V was pared by 6 bases and J by 0 bases, with 18 bases between. Looked up from germline, CDR1 is SNHLY and CDR2 is FYNNEI. CDR3 length equals 17 residues. DNA for the CDR3: TGTGCCAGCAGGAGGCGGCCGACAGGCCGCTCTGGAAACACCATATATTTT. It codes for CASRRRPTGRSGNTIYF.

This chain uses TRBV27 with TRBJ2-1, with D maybe TRBD1 (5 bases). The V gene's germline CDR1 is MNHEY and CDR2 SMNVEV (reference sequence). The V gene lost 5 bases and the J gene lost 5 bases, with 10 bases spanning the gap. This CDR3 contains 13 residues. CDR3 DNA: TGTGCCAGCAGTATGGACACCGACAATGAGCAGTTCTTC. Its protein product is CASSMDTDNEQFF.

Points on this clone: The identical CDR3 is also encoded by other nucleotide sequences in the sample. V and J are TRBV5-1 and TRBJ1-1; D remains ambiguous. CDR1 is SGHRS, CDR2 YFSETQ, per germline. The CDR3 is 11 residues long. Deletions cut 0 bases from V and 8 bases from J, with 5 bases between. CDR3 region: CASSLAGEAFF. The CDR3 DNA reads as TGCGCCAGCAGCTTGGCAGGAGAAGCTTTCTTT.

The V call is TRBV7-9, the J call TRBJ2-1; D is unresolved. Germline lookup yields CDR1 SEHNR and CDR2 FQNEAQ (reference sequence). V shed 5 bases and J shed 8 bases, with 10 bases lying between them. The length of the CDR3 is 12 residues. CDR3 bases: TGTGCCAGCAGCCCCGTATCGGATGAGCAGTTCTTC. It translates to CASSPVSDEQFF.

The chain carries TRBV19 and TRBJ1-2, with TRBD1 identical over 12 bases. The V and J ends lost 6 bases and 8 bases, in that order; junction bases with no gene match: 7. The CDR3 is 14 residues long. Per the germline V gene, CDR1 is LNHDA and CDR2 is SQIVND (reference sequence). The CDR3 sequence is CASSPGQGAIGYTF. CDR3 nucleotides: TGTGCCAGTAGCCCGGGACAGGGGGCAATCGGCTACACCTTC.

This clone was picked up one time. CDR3 sequence reads: CASTPGLAGGQQETQYF. The CDR3 DNA reads TGCGCCAGCACTCCGGGACTAGCGGGGGGCCAACAGGAGACGCAGTATTTT. The chain employs TRBV5-1 and TRBJ2-3; 15 positions agree with TRBD2. Germline lookup yields CDR1 SGHRS and CDR2 YFSETQ. This CDR3 spans 17 amino acids. Trimming at V came to 6 bases and at J to 9 bases, leaving 14 bases not matched to a gene. Full variable domain (outside the CDR3, taken from reference TRBV5-1 and TRBJ2-3): KAGVTQTPRYLIKTRGQQVTLSCSPISGHRSVSWYQQTPGQGLQFLFEYFSETQRNKGNFPGRFSGRQFSNSRSEMNVSTLELGDSALYLCASTPGLAGGQQETQYFGPGTRLTVL.

The V and J genes are TRBV18 and TRBJ1-4, with a possible D match to TRBD1 (6 bases). Germline V lookup: CDR1 KGHSH, CDR2 LQKENI. CDR3 size: 17 residues. Trimming removed 3 bases from V and 0 bases from J, with 14 bases in between. The CDR3 here is CASSPSGGQTTNEKLFF. The CDR3 DNA reads as TGTGCCAGCTCACCTTCAGGAGGACAGACAACTAATGAAAAACTGTTTTTT.

V gene TRBV19 combines with J gene TRBJ2-1, with D tentatively TRBD1 (6 bases). Germline values: CDR1 LNHDA, CDR2 SQIVND (reference sequence). The V and J ends lost 7 bases and 15 bases respectively, with 16 bases between them. The CDR3 is 11 amino acids. The CDR3: CASMSSQGLFF. In nucleotides, the CDR3 is TGTGCCAGTATGTCCAGCCAGGGGCTGTTCTTC. The full variable domain, with the rest looked up from reference TRBV19 and TRBJ2-1, is DGGITQSPKYLFRKEGQNVTLSCEQNLNHDAMYWYRQDPGQGLRLIYYSQIVNDFQKGDIAEGYSVSREKKESFPLTVTSAQKNPTAFYLCASMSSQGLFFGPGTRLTVL.

This chain connects TRBV13 to TRBJ2-7; 10 bases map to TRBD1. The V gene's germline CDR1 is PRHDT and CDR2 FYEKMQ (reference sequence). The junction had 10 bases not matched to a gene; V was cut back by 4 bases and J by 4 bases. The CDR3 extends over 16 amino acids. The CDR3 sequence is CASSSGGTGVEYEQYF. The CDR3 DNA reads TGTGCCAGCAGCTCCGGCGGGACAGGGGTAGAGTACGAGCAGTACTTC.

This clone appeared once. The V gene is TRBV6-5, the J gene TRBJ2-1; the match to TRBD1 covers 10 bases. J gave up 7 bases and V 3 bases, and 9 bases lay outside the gene matches. This CDR3 is built from 16 residues. Germline V gene data show CDR1 as MNHEY and CDR2 as SVGAGI. The CDR3 DNA reads TGTGCCAGCAGTTATTCCGGGACAGGGGCGGGAAATGAGCAGTTCTTC. It translates to CASSYSGTGAGNEQFF.

The J gene is TRBJ2-5, the V gene TRBV18; D perhaps matches TRBD1 (5 bases). Germline values: CDR1 KGHSH, CDR2 LQKENI. The CDR3 is 13 residues long. V was shortened by 3 bases and J by 2 bases, with 7 bases between the two germline ends. The CDR3 here is CASSPRQQETQYF. Written as DNA, the CDR3 is TGTGCCAGCTCACCGCGACAGCAAGAGACCCAGTACTTC. Filled out from reference TRBV18 and TRBJ2-5, the complete variable domain reads NAGVMQNPRHLVRRRGQEARLRCSPMKGHSHVYWYRQLPEEGLKFMVYLQKENIIDESGMPKERFSAEFPKEGPSILRIQQVVRGDSAAYFCASSPRQQETQYFGPGTRLLVL.

The rearrangement links TRBV5-1 to TRBJ2-7, with 10 bases lining up with TRBD1. The length of the CDR3 is 19 residues. CDR1 and CDR2 (germline): SGHRS, YFSETQ. J lost 0 bases, V lost 3 bases, and 15 bases had no gene match. In nucleotides, the CDR3 is TGCGCCAGCAGCTCCTACCGGGACAGGGGCGAGCTAGGCTCCTACGAGCAGTACTTC. As protein: CASSSYRDRGELGSYEQYF.

Only one count was recorded for this clone. J is TRBJ2-5 and V is TRBV10-2; 11 positions agree with TRBD2. Looked up from germline, CDR1 is WSHSY and CDR2 is SAAADI. This CDR3 is 15 amino acids long. The ends lost 6 bases at V and 3 bases at J; junction bases unmatched: 6. The CDR3 region is CASRLGTSGKETQYF. DNA for the CDR3: TGCGCCAGCAGACTCGGGACTAGCGGAAAAGAGACCCAGTACTTC.